The TCR beta chain under discussion was sequenced for a study of memory CD4+ T cells and cytomegalovirus serostatus. The sort gate was single viable CD3+CD4+CD8-CD45RO+ cells for memory CD4+ T cells. The germline V and J ends were trimmed by 0 bases and 0 bases, with 3 bases remaining between them. CDR1 and CDR2 (germline): SGDLS, YYNGEE. The CDR3 has 14 residues. Only in-frame clones appear in the TCRdb table, and some are missing; sequencing was by immunoSEQ multiplex PCR. This sample yields roughly 60,000 clones, of which approximately 80% are seen a single time; 0.7% to 0.9% belongs to the top ten.

Sequenced material: memory CD4+ T cells from blood. This sequence was found in an adult in good health and CMV-seronegative. The genes are TRBV9 and TRBJ2-2; D call uncertain. Here the CDR3 DNA reads TGTGCCAGCAGCGTAGGACCGAACACCGGGGAGCTGTTTTTT. As protein: CASSVGPNTGELFF.